These 16 T cell receptor beta chains were all obtained from the same sample, sequenced in a study of identical twins. Using its own MiXCR run on the 5' RACE reads, TCRdb lists one record per CDR3 protein. The data show roughly 350,000 distinct CDR3 sequences, roughly 9% seen once. Specimen: naive T cells sorted from blood. All receptors come from a woman aged 45 to 65 in good health.

At least ten counts were recorded for this clonotype. J is TRBJ1-5 and V is TRBV12-3 or TRBV12-4; no clear D. V was clipped by 3 bases and J by 6 bases, with 12 bases between them. This CDR3 contains 14 residues. CDR3 nucleotides: TGTGCCAGCAGTTTCGGCCCGTTAGGTCAGCCCCAGCATTTT. This sequence encodes CASSFGPLGQPQHF.

V and J are TRBV12-3 or TRBV12-4 and TRBJ1-4, with 7 bases lining up with TRBD1. CDR3 size: 14 residues. Trimming removed 6 bases from V and 1 base from J; junction bases left unmatched: 2. Written as DNA, the CDR3 is TGTGCCAGCAGAAGGGGGCTAACTAATGAAAAACTGTTTTTT. It translates to CASRRGLTNEKLFF.

This clonotype showed up many times. The chain combines TRBV7-9 with TRBJ1-3, with TRBD1 identical over 7 bases. V was clipped by 4 bases and J by 8 bases; unmatched bases: 8. Germline V gene data show CDR1 as SEHNR and CDR2 as FQNEAQ (reference sequence). This CDR3 is built from 14 residues. The CDR3 nucleotides are TGTGCCAGCAGCTCGATGACAGGGCGGGACACCATATATTTT. As protein: CASSSMTGRDTIYF.

This chain uses TRBV12-3 or TRBV12-4 with TRBJ2-5; D perhaps matches TRBD2 (6 bases). Trimming cost V 7 bases and J 5 bases, with 14 bases left between them. The CDR3 consists of 13 residues. The CDR3 loop is CASTQWGRETQYF. The CDR3 DNA is TGTGCCAGCACCCAGTGGGGGAGGGAGACCCAGTACTTC.

The rearrangement uses TRBV6-6 and TRBJ2-1; 13 bases are shared with TRBD2. Trimming removed 7 bases from V and 1 base from J; junction bases left unmatched: 10. This CDR3 has 18 residues. CDR1 is MNHNY, CDR2 SVGAGI, per germline (reference sequence). The CDR3 spells CASIPGTSGTISYNEQFF. The CDR3 DNA reads as TGTGCCAGCATCCCCGGGACTAGCGGGACCATTTCCTACAATGAGCAGTTCTTC.

In its sample, this clonotype was seen many times. The chain joins TRBV29-1 to TRBJ2-1; a weak D match, TRBD2 (6 bases). The CDR3 is 14 residues long. Germline assignment: CDR1 SQVTM and CDR2 ANQGSEA. Trimming took off 2 bases at V and 9 bases at J, with 17 bases between the two ends. In nucleotides, the CDR3 is TGCAGCGTTGAATTTGGGCTAGCGTTGGTTGAGCAGTTCTTC. Amino acid sequence: CSVEFGLALVEQFF.

This clonotype was recorded at least ten times. The J gene is TRBJ2-2, the V gene TRBV18, with D possibly TRBD2 on 5 matching bases. Germline CDR1 KGHSH, CDR2 LQKENI. Trimming left V 4 bases short and J 4 bases short, with 7 bases between. This CDR3 comprises 13 residues. The CDR3 loop is CASSHGITGELFF. The CDR3 nucleotides read TGTGCCAGCTCACACGGGATCACCGGGGAGCTGTTTTTT.

The CDR3 DNA is TGCGCCAGCAGCCAAGATACGTCTAGCGGGCGACAAGAGACCCAGTACTTC. It translates to CASSQDTSSGRQETQYF. The chain joins TRBV4-1 to TRBJ2-5; 8 bases are a match to TRBD2. This CDR3 has 17 residues. Germline CDR1 reads MGHRA; CDR2 reads YSYEKL. With V trimmed by 0 bases and J by 2 bases, 8 bases remained unmatched.

The chain couples TRBV7-2 to TRBJ2-5, with 9 bases aligning to TRBD2. Germline V gives CDR1 SGHTA, CDR2 FQGNSA. The CDR3 is 18 amino acids. The junction had 12 bases not matched to a gene; V was cut back by 2 bases and J by 2 bases. The CDR3 is CASSLNLAGGRAQETQYF. CDR3 nucleotides: TGTGCCAGCAGCTTAAATCTCGCTGGCGGGAGGGCACAAGAGACCCAGTACTTC.

Many counts were recorded for this clonotype. The chain employs TRBV12-3 or TRBV12-4 and TRBJ1-5, with D unresolved. The V end lost 3 bases, the J end lost 0 bases, and 9 bases lay between the germline ends. This CDR3 contains 15 residues. The CDR3 sequence is CASSFAGYSNQPQHF. CDR3 sequence (DNA): TGTGCCAGCAGTTTCGCAGGCTATAGCAATCAGCCCCAGCATTTT.

This chain links TRBV7-6 with TRBJ2-6, with TRBD1 as a possible D gene (5 bases). This CDR3 is 19 amino acids long. CDR1 is SGHVS and CDR2 is FNYEAQ in the germline V gene. Trimming took 3 bases from V and 0 from J, leaving 18 bases between them. The CDR3 loop reads CASSFGQGLLNSGANVLTF. In nucleotides, the CDR3 is TGTGCCAGCAGCTTCGGGCAGGGCTTACTAAACTCTGGGGCCAACGTCCTGACTTTC.

This clonotype turned up a few times. This chain joins TRBV6-6 and TRBJ1-2; D is possibly TRBD1 (6 bases). CDR3 length equals 14 residues. CDR1 and CDR2 (germline): MNHNY, SVGAGI (reference sequence). The V end was cut by 2 bases, the J end by 2 bases, with 9 bases between. The CDR3 DNA follows: TGTGCCAGCAGTTACGACAGGTGGAACTATGGCTACACCTTC. As protein: CASSYDRWNYGYTF.

A few counts support this clonotype. This chain uses TRBV20-1 with TRBJ1-2, with D possibly TRBD1 on 6 matching bases. CDR1 and CDR2 (germline): DFQATT, SNEGSKA (reference sequence). This CDR3 region has 12 residues. V dropped 6 bases and J dropped 3 bases, with 11 bases sitting between them. The CDR3 DNA reads TGCAGTGCGACACAGGGAGACTATGGCTACACCTTC. It encodes CSATQGDYGYTF.

This clonotype was seen a few times. The V call is TRBV4-1, the J call TRBJ2-7; D is unresolved. CDR1 is MGHRA and CDR2 is YSYEKL in the germline V gene. V was clipped by 4 bases and J by 4 bases, with 14 bases between them. The CDR3 is 14 residues long. In DNA, the CDR3 is TGCGCCAGCAGCCTAAATGGGGTGGGTTACGAGCAGTACTTC. Amino acid sequence: CASSLNGVGYEQYF.

This clonotype was detected only a few times. The chain carries TRBV5-6 and TRBJ2-5, with 8 bases identical to TRBD1. The CDR3 has 14 amino acids. After removal of 4 bases from V and 6 bases from J, the junction contained 8 bases not matched to a gene. Germline assignment: CDR1 SGHDT and CDR2 YYEEEE. DNA of the CDR3: TGTGCCAGCAGCCCAATCGGACAGGGTCAGACCCAGTACTTC. It specifies CASSPIGQGQTQYF.

In its sample, this clonotype was seen many times. The rearrangement joins TRBV5-5 to TRBJ2-7, with D unresolved. This CDR3 has 12 amino acids. CDR1 is SGHKS and CDR2 is YYEKEE in the germline V gene (reference sequence). V lost 3 bases and J 6 bases, leaving 10 bases between the germline ends. The CDR3 sequence is CASSSPLAEQYF. CDR3 in DNA: TGTGCCAGCAGCTCTCCTTTGGCCGAGCAGTACTTC.